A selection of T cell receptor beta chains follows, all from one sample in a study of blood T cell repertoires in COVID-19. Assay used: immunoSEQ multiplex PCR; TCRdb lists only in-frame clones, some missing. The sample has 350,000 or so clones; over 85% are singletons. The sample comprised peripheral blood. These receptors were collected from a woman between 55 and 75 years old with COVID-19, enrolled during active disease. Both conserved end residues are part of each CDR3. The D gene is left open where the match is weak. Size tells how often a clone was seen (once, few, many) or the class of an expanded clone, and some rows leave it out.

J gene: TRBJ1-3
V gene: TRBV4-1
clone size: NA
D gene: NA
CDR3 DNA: TGCGCCAGCAGCCAGACACCCTCTGGAAACACCATATATTTT
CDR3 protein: CASSQTPSGNTIYF

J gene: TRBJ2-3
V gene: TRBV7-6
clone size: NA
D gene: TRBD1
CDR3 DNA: TGTGCCAGCAGCCCCTACCCCGGGACAGGCACAGATACGCAGTATTTT
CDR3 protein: CASSPYPGTGTDTQYF

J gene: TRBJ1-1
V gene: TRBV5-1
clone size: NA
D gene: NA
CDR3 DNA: TGCGCCAGCAGCCCCGAAAACACCAACACTGAAGCTTTCTTT
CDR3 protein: CASSPENTNTEAFF

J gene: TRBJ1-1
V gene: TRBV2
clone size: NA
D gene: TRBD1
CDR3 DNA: TGTGCCAGCAGCGCACGGGACAGGGTAAGGGCCAGTGAAGCTTTCTTT
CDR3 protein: CASSARDRVRASEAFF

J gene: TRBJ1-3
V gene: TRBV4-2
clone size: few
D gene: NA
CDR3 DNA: TGTGCCAGCAGCCCGGAGACAGCTGGAAACACCATATATTTT
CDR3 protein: CASSPETAGNTIYF

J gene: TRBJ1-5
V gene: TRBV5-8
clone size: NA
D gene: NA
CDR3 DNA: TGTGCCAGCAGCTTGGGCTACTATAGCAATCAGCCCCAGCATTTT
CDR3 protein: CASSLGYYSNQPQHF

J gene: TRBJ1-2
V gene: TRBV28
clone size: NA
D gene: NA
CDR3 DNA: TGTGCCACCTCGAAGGGAGGGGTTGACTATGGCTACACCTTC
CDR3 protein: CATSKGGVDYGYTF

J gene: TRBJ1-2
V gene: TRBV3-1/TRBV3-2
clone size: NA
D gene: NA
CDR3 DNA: TGTGCCAGCAGCCAAACACAGGGACGAGGCTACACCTTC
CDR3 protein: CASSQTQGRGYTF

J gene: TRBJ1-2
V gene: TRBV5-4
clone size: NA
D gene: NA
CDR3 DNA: TGTGCCAGCAGTTCACAGGGAAGGTATGGCTACACCTTC
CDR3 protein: CASSSQGRYGYTF

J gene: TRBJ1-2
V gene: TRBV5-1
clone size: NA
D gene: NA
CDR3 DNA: TGCGCCAGCAGCTTACAGGGTGGGGACTATGGCTACACCTTC
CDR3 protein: CASSLQGGDYGYTF

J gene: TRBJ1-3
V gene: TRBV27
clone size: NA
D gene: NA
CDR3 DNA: TGTGCCAGCAGTTTATCATGGAGCTCTGGAAACACCATATATTTT
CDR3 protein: CASSLSWSSGNTIYF

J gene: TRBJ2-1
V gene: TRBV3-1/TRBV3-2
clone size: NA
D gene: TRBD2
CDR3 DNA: TGTGCCAGCAGCCACAGGACTAGCTACAATGAGCAGTTCTTC
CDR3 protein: CASSHRTSYNEQFF

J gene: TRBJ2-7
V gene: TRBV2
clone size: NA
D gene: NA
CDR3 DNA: TGTGCCAGCAGTGGTGACAGGAGCTACGAGCAGTACTTC
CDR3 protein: CASSGDRSYEQYF

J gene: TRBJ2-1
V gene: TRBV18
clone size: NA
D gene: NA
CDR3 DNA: TGTGCCAGCTCACCTCAGGGGATTAAAAGCTCCTACAATGAGCAGTTCTTC
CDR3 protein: CASSPQGIKSSYNEQFF

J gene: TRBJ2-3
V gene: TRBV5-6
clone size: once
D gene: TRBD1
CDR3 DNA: TGTGCCAGCAGCTCACAGGGGATCGCGACAGATACGCAGTATTTT
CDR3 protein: CASSSQGIATDTQYF

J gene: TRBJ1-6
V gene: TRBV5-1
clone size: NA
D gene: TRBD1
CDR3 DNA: TGCGCCAGCAGCCTCCCCGCGGGACAGGGCTCGTCACCCCTCCACTTT
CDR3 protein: CASSLPAGQGSSPLHF

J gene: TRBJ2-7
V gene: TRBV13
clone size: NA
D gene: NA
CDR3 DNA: TGTGCCAGCAGCTTAACTCTCCACGAGCAGTACTTC
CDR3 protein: CASSLTLHEQYF

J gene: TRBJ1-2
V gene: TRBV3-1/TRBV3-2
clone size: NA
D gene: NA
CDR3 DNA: TGTGCCAGCAGCCAAGATTACGCAGGGTATGGCTACACCTTC
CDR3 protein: CASSQDYAGYGYTF

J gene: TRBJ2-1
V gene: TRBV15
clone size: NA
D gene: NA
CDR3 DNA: TGTGCCACCAGCAGAGGGGGAGCCTACAATGAGCAGTTCTTC
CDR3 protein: CATSRGGAYNEQFF

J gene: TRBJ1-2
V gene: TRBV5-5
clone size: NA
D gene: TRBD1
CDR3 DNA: TGTGCCAGCAGCTTGGGATTCTCGACAGGGGAGGGTTATGGCTACACCTTC
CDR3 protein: CASSLGFSTGEGYGYTF

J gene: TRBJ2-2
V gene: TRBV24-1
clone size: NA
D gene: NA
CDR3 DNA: TGTGCCACCAGTGATTTCGGCGGGGAGCTGTTTTTT
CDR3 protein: CATSDFGGELFF

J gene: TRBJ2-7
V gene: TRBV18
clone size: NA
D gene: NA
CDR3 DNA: TGTGCCAGCTCAGCCGATCAGGGGCTCTACGAGCAGTACTTC
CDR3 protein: CASSADQGLYEQYF

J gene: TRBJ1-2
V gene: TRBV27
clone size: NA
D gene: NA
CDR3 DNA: TGTGCCAGCAGTTCACAGGGATCCTATGGCTACACCTTC
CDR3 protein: CASSSQGSYGYTF

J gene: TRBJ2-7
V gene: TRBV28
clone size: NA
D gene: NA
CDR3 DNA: TGTGCCAGCAAATCTTCTCCGGGGTTGGGGAACTACGAGCAGTACTTC
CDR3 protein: CASKSSPGLGNYEQYF

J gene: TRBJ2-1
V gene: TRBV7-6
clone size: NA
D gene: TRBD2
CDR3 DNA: TGTGCCAGCAGCTTGTCGACTAGCGGAGAGCAGTTCTTC
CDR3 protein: CASSLSTSGEQFF

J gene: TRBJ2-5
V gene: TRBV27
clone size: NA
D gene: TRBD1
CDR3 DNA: TGTGCCAGCAGTACGACAGGGGCAGAGACCCAGTACTTC
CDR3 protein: CASSTTGAETQYF

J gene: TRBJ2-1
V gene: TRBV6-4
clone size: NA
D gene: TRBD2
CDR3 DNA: TGTGCCAGCAGCGCTGAGGGCGGGGGGCCCAATGAGCAGTTCTTC
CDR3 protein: CASSAEGGGPNEQFF

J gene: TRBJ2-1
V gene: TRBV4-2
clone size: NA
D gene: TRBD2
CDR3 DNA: TGTGCCAGCAGCCAAGGCGGGGGGGCCAGGAATGAGCAGTTCTTC
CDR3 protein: CASSQGGGARNEQFF

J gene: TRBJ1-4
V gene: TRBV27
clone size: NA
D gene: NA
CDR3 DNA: TGTGCCAGCAGTTTATTCGGAGATGCAACTAATGAAAAACTGTTTTTT
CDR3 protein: CASSLFGDATNEKLFF

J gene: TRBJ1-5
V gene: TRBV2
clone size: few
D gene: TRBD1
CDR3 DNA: TGTGCCAGCAGCAAGGGACAGGGGGTTCAGCCCCAGCATTTT
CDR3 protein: CASSKGQGVQPQHF

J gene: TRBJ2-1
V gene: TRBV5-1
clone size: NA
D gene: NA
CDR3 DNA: TGCGCCAGCAGCTTGATAACTCTGAGCTCCTACAATGAGCAGTTCTTC
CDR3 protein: CASSLITLSSYNEQFF

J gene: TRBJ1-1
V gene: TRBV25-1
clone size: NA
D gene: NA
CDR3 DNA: TGTGCCAGCAGCGGTGGGAGAACTGAAGCTTTCTTT
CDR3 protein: CASSGGRTEAFF

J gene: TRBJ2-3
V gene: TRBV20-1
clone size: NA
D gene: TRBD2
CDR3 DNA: TGCAGCATCGGGGGGACAGATACGCAGTATTTT
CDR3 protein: CSIGGTDTQYF

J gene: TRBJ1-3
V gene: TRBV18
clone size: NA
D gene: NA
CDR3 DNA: TGTGCCAGCTCACCAGTCCCGGACACCATATATTTT
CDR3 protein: CASSPVPDTIYF

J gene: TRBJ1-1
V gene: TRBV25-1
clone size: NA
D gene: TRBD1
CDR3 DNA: TGTGCCGAAACCATCGACAGGGGGGGGACTGAAGCTTTCTTT
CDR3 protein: CAETIDRGGTEAFF